A single sample is the source of the 27 T cell receptor beta chains below, sequenced in a study of CD8+CD57+ T cells in acquired aplastic anemia. Genomic DNA served as template for TCR beta VDJ and CDR3 profiling. TCRdb ran MiXCR on the reads and lists one entry per CDR3 protein. The sample yields some 240,000 distinct CDR3 sequences, roughly 35% seen once. Source material: sorted CD4+, CD8+, or CD8+CD57+ T cells (not recorded which) from PBMCs. These TCRs come from a human donor in good health, serving as a control.

This clonotype was recorded a few times. The CDR3 nucleotides are TGTGCCAGCAGTGAATCACGGCAGTCTGGCTACACCTTC. Residues: CASSESRQSGYTF. The J gene is TRBJ1-2, the V gene TRBV2; no firm D call. CDR3 length: 13 residues. With 2 bases removed from V and 7 bases from J, the gap between germline ends came to 11 bases. Germline-derived CDR1 and CDR2 are SNHLY and FYNNEI. Combining the CDR3 with reference TRBV2 and TRBJ1-2 gives the whole variable domain EPEVTQTPSHQVTQMGQEVILRCVPISNHLYFYWYRQILGQKVEFLVSFYNNEISEKSEIFDDQFSVERPDGSNFTLKIRSTKLEDSAMYFCASSESRQSGYTFGSGTRLTVV.

Turning to this clonotype: A much larger clone lies a single base off, so this may be a read error. The rearrangement links TRBV7-9 to TRBJ2-3; D is undetermined. This CDR3 contains 14 residues. Germline V gene data show CDR1 as SEHNR and CDR2 as FQNEAQ (reference sequence). Deletions cut 4 bases from V and 1 base from J, with 9 bases between. As DNA, the CDR3 is TGTGCCAGCAGCTGCAAGACCCGCACAGATACGCAGTATTTT. It translates to CASSCKTRTDTQYF.

V is TRBV30 and J is TRBJ1-5, with 8 bases identical to TRBD1. Per germline, CDR1 GTSNPN and CDR2 SVGIG (reference sequence). The CDR3 consists of 14 residues. V lost 3 bases, J lost 6 bases, and 7 bases stayed unmatched. CDR3 loop: CAWSPDTGGQPQHF. The CDR3 nucleotides read TGTGCCTGGAGCCCGGATACAGGGGGTCAGCCCCAGCATTTT. Using reference TRBV30 and TRBJ1-5 for the parts outside the CDR3, the full variable domain is SQTIHQWPATLVQPVGSPLSLECTVEGTSNPNLYWYRQAAGRGLQLLFYSVGIGQISSEVPQNLSASRPQDRQFILSSKKLLLSDSGFYLCAWSPDTGGQPQHFGDGTRLSIL.

This chain joins TRBV28 and TRBJ1-1; a possible D gene is TRBD1 (6 bases). The CDR3 is 14 amino acids. The germline V and J ends were trimmed by 2 bases and 5 bases, with 12 bases remaining between them. Germline loops: CDR1 MDHEN, CDR2 SYDVKM. As DNA, the CDR3 is TGTGCCAGCAGTTTACCAGGGGTTACTACTGAAGCTTTCTTT. Amino acid sequence: CASSLPGVTTEAFF.

This clonotype was seen a few times. The CDR3 DNA reads TGTGCCAGCAGTGGAGCCCTGACACCGGTTGCTGAAGCTTTCTTT. This encodes CASSGALTPVAEAFF. This rearrangement joins TRBV25-1 to TRBJ1-1; D uncertain. Trimming shortened V by 4 bases and J by 6 bases, and 18 bases separated the two germline ends. Germline V lookup: CDR1 MGHDK, CDR2 SYGVNS. This CDR3 is 15 amino acids long.

This clonotype showed up many times. The CDR3 nucleotides are TGCGCCAGCACTCTCGGGACTAGCGGGCTAAATACGCAGTATTTT. It specifies CASTLGTSGLNTQYF. The chain combines TRBV10-2 with TRBJ2-3, with TRBD2 identical over 12 bases. V lost 7 bases, J lost 7 bases, and 9 bases stayed unmatched. CDR3 length: 15 amino acids. CDR1 and CDR2 (germline): WSHSY, SAAADI.

The sample holds many counts of this clonotype. V gene TRBV5-4 combines with J gene TRBJ1-2, with D possibly matching TRBD1 (5 bases). The CDR3 is 13 residues long. The V gene's germline CDR1 is SGHNT and CDR2 YYREEE (reference sequence). V gave up 4 bases and J gave up 4 bases, with 11 bases separating them. CDR3 protein: CASSRDRFYGYTF. CDR3 nucleotide sequence: TGTGCCAGCAGCCGGGACCGGTTCTATGGCTACACCTTC.

V is TRBV20-1 and J is TRBJ2-7, with TRBD2 as a possible D gene (6 bases). Germline V gene data show CDR1 as DFQATT and CDR2 as SNEGSKA (reference sequence). The CDR3 loop spans 15 amino acids. With 4 bases removed from V and 4 bases from J, the gap between germline ends came to 20 bases. The CDR3 spells CSAIPSGTREYEQYF. In DNA form, the CDR3 reads TGCAGTGCTATACCGTCGGGGACTCGCGAGTACGAGCAGTACTTC.

Concerning this clonotype: An end of the junction does not agree with germline; a read error may underlie this. The rearrangement uses TRBV7-9 and TRBJ1-1, with 8 bases aligning to TRBD1. Germline CDR1 is SEHNR and CDR2 is FQNEAQ (reference sequence). The CDR3 runs 15 residues. Here the CDR3 DNA reads TGCGCCAGCAGCAGGGGGGACAGGTTGAACACTGAAGCTTTCTTT. Translation gives CASSRGDRLNTEAFF. The variable domain in full, completed from reference TRBV7-9 and TRBJ1-1, reads DTGVSQNPRHKITKRGQNVTFRCDPISEHNRLYWYRQTLGQGPEFLTYFQNEAQLEKSRLLSDRFSAERPKGSFSTLEIQRTEQGDSAMYLCASSRGDRLNTEAFFGQGTRLTVV.

The gene calls are TRBV24-1 and TRBJ2-3; D is undetermined. The CDR3 extends over 16 amino acids. V shed 0 bases and J shed 3 bases, with 12 bases lying between them. Germline CDR1 is KGHDR and CDR2 is SFDVKD. The CDR3 sequence is CATSDLTGSRTDTQYF. CDR3 DNA sequence: TGTGCCACCAGTGATTTGACGGGTTCCCGAACAGATACGCAGTATTTT.

This chain connects TRBV5-6 to TRBJ2-7; 9 bases align to TRBD1. V dropped 7 bases and J dropped 5; count of bases not matched to a gene: 4. CDR1 SGHDT and CDR2 YYEEEE come from the germline V gene. CDR3 size: 12 residues. The CDR3 reads CASDGTGNEQYF. In DNA, the CDR3 is TGTGCCAGCGACGGGACAGGGAACGAGCAGTACTTC.

The chain recombines TRBV28 with TRBJ1-4; TRBD1 aligns across 8 bases. V trimming: 4 bases; J trimming: 3 bases; junction bases outside the gene matches: 4. Germline lookup yields CDR1 MDHEN and CDR2 SYDVKM. The CDR3 runs 15 residues. CDR3 region: CASSSGTGSNEKLFF. The DNA of the CDR3 is TGTGCCAGCAGTTCTGGGACAGGCTCTAATGAAAAACTGTTTTTT.

The table lists this clonotype with many counts. The V gene is TRBV19, the J gene TRBJ1-1, with a possible D match to TRBD1 (5 bases). The CDR3 is made up of 12 amino acids. V lost 2 bases and J 5 bases, leaving 6 bases between the germline ends. Germline CDR1 and CDR2: LNHDA and SQIVND (reference sequence). CDR3 in DNA: TGTGCCAGTAGTATAAGGGGAACTGAAGCTTTCTTT. Protein sequence: CASSIRGTEAFF.

This chain links TRBV12-3 or TRBV12-4 with TRBJ1-2; tentative D call: TRBD1 (6 bases). CDR3 length: 14 residues. V lost 4 bases and J 4 bases, leaving 13 bases between the germline ends. CDR3 loop: CASSSNRVGYGYTF. CDR3 nucleotide sequence: TGTGCCAGCAGTTCAAACAGGGTTGGCTATGGCTACACCTTC.

The sample holds one count of this clonotype. V usage is TRBV7-2 and J usage is TRBJ2-7, with D uncertain. This CDR3 has 15 amino acids. Germline CDR1 and CDR2: SGHTA and FQGNSA. V was cut by 2 bases and J by 2 bases, with 13 bases left in between. CDR3 DNA sequence: TGTGCCAGCAGCTTAAGACGGGCAGGACCCTACGAGCAGTACTTC. As protein: CASSLRRAGPYEQYF.

The rearrangement uses TRBV9 and TRBJ2-2; maybe TRBD2 (5 bases). The CDR3 has 12 amino acids. Trimming removed 0 bases from V and 8 bases from J, with 5 bases in between. The V gene's germline CDR1 is SGDLS and CDR2 YYNGEE. The CDR3 DNA follows: TGTGCCAGCAGCGTAGCGGGGGGGGAGCTGTTTTTT. Residues: CASSVAGGELFF.

The rearrangement joins TRBV3-1 to TRBJ1-3; D gene uncertain. From germline, CDR1 is LGHDT and CDR2 YNNKEL (reference sequence). The CDR3 length is 14 residues. V lost 4 bases and J lost 0, with 7 bases in between. Here the CDR3 DNA reads TGTGCCAGCAGCCCGACTTACTCTGGAAACACCATATATTTT. This sequence encodes CASSPTYSGNTIYF.

The V gene is TRBV20-1, the J gene TRBJ2-7; TRBD1 matches 7 bases. CDR1 and CDR2 (germline): DFQATT, SNEGSKA (reference sequence). This CDR3 comprises 17 residues. Losses at the gene ends were 8 bases for V and 9 bases for J; bases not matched to a gene: 28. The CDR3: CSTFDRVSAVGSYAQYF. The CDR3 bases are TGCAGTACCTTTGACAGGGTGTCCGCGGTTGGGTCTTATGCGCAGTACTTC.

The sample holds a few counts of this clonotype. The chain joins TRBV3-1 to TRBJ2-5, with D maybe TRBD1 (5 bases). The CDR3 totals 14 residues. Germline V gene sequence: CDR1 LGHDT, CDR2 YNNKEL (reference sequence). The germline V and J ends were trimmed by 6 bases and 0 bases, with 11 bases remaining between them. The CDR3 reads CASRPTANQETQYF. Here the CDR3 DNA reads TGTGCCAGCAGGCCGACAGCGAACCAAGAGACCCAGTACTTC.

This rearrangement joins TRBV2 to TRBJ1-3, with 9 bases aligning to TRBD1. Trimming removed 4 bases from V and 4 bases from J; junction bases left unmatched: 17. This CDR3 region has 19 residues. Germline CDR1 SNHLY, CDR2 FYNNEI. Here the CDR3 reads CASSGEGHAGTGLGNTIYF. The CDR3 DNA follows: TGTGCCAGCAGTGGCGAGGGACATGCCGGGACAGGGCTCGGAAACACCATATATTTT.

At least ten counts were recorded for this clonotype. The chain couples TRBV10-3 to TRBJ2-5, with 11 bases identical to TRBD1. With 5 bases clipped from V and 5 bases from J, the junction kept 1 base outside the gene matches. The CDR3 is 13 residues long. Germline V gene lookup returns CDR1 ENHRY and CDR2 SYGVKD. The CDR3 nucleotides are TGTGCCATCAGTCGGGACAGGGGGGAGACCCAGTACTTC. This codes for CAISRDRGETQYF.

This clonotype has ten or more counts. The chain carries TRBV6-5 and TRBJ1-6; weak D call: TRBD1 (5 bases). The CDR3 is made up of 16 amino acids. Germline V CDR1 and CDR2: MNHEY, SVGAGI. V dropped 2 bases and J dropped 7 bases, with 15 bases sitting between them. CDR3 loop: CASSYRTRAGNSPLHF. CDR3 bases: TGTGCCAGCAGTTACCGGACACGGGCGGGGAATTCACCCCTCCACTTT.

This clonotype has just a few counts. In DNA, the CDR3 is TGCAGTGCCAAAAGTAATGAAAAACTGTTTTTT. Protein: CSAKSNEKLFF. The genes are TRBV20-1 and TRBJ1-4; D not resolved. This CDR3 is 11 amino acids long. CDR1 is DFQATT, CDR2 SNEGSKA, per germline (reference sequence). V gave up 6 bases and J gave up 4 bases, with 6 bases separating them.

The sample holds a few counts of this clonotype. CDR3 nucleotide sequence: TGTGCCAGCAGGCCAAGAGTGGGGCGGGTTGAAGCTTTCTTT. Its translation is CASRPRVGRVEAFF. The V gene is TRBV11-2, the J gene TRBJ1-1; a weak D match, TRBD1 (5 bases). Germline V gene sequence: CDR1 SGHAT, CDR2 FQNNGV. This CDR3 is 14 amino acids long. Trimming pared 6 bases from V and 7 bases from J, leaving 18 bases between. The variable domain in full, completed from reference TRBV11-2 and TRBJ1-1, reads EAGVAQSPRYKIIEKRQSVAFWCNPISGHATLYWYQQILGQGPKLLIQFQNNGVVDDSQLPKDRFSAERLKGVDSTLKIQPAKLEDSAVYLCASRPRVGRVEAFFGQGTRLTVV.

This clonotype was observed a few times. The V gene is TRBV11-2, the J gene TRBJ2-5; 12 nucleotides line up with TRBD1. The V gene end was trimmed by 6 bases and the J gene end by 4 bases; junction bases not matched to a gene: 12. The CDR3 covers 17 residues. Germline V gene lookup returns CDR1 SGHAT and CDR2 FQNNGV. DNA for the CDR3: TGTGCCAGCAGTCTGATTTTCGGGACAGGGGGCCGAGAGACCCAGTACTTC. Translating it yields CASSLIFGTGGRETQYF.

This clonotype was recorded at least ten times. The chain links TRBV20-1 to TRBJ1-2; the D is unclear. This CDR3 spans 11 amino acids. Trimming took 4 bases from V and 2 from J, leaving 5 bases between them. The germline V gene has CDR1 DFQATT and CDR2 SNEGSKA (reference sequence). CDR3 DNA sequence: TGCAGTGCTACAGAGAACTATGGCTACACCTTC. Protein sequence: CSATENYGYTF.

This clonotype was observed many times. The chain employs TRBV10-3 and TRBJ1-3; 9 nucleotides agree with TRBD1. In germline, CDR1 is ENHRY, CDR2 SYGVKD. V lost 3 bases and J lost 2; bases outside the gene matches: 11. The CDR3 totals 18 residues. The CDR3 nucleotides read TGTGCCATCAGTGACCCGGACAGGGGAGGGAAGGCTGGAAACACCATATATTTT. Amino acids: CAISDPDRGGKAGNTIYF.